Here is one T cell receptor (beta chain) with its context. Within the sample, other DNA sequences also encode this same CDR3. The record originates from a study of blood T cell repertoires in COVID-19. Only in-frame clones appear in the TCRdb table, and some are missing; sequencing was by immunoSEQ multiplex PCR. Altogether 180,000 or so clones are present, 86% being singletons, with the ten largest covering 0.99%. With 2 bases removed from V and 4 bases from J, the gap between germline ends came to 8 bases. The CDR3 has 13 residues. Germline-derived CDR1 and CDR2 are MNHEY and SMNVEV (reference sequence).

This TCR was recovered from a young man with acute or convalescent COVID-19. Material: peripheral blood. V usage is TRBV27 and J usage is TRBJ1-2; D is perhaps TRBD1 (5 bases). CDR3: CASSLRGGYGYTF. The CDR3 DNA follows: TGTGCCAGCAGTTTAAGGGGAGGCTATGGCTACACCTTC.